The 12 T cell receptor beta chains below come from one sample, sequenced in a study of cytomegalovirus exposure and HLA in healthy donors. The PCR used 60 Vbeta and 13 Jbeta primers. Sequencing was performed with immunoSEQ multiplex PCR; in TCRdb, only in-frame clones are kept and a portion is missing. The data hold around 170,000 clones, with around 85% observed a single time. The sample comprised PBMCs. The receptors were gathered from a man aged 40-50 years in good health and CMV-seropositive.

The V gene is TRBV19, the J gene TRBJ2-7, with 8 bases lining up with TRBD1. Germline assignment: CDR1 LNHDA and CDR2 SQIVND (reference sequence). This CDR3 has 17 amino acids. The V gene end was trimmed by 4 bases and the J gene end by 5 bases; junction bases not matched to a gene: 16. The CDR3 protein is CASSTGQGRIIGNEQYF. The DNA for the CDR3 is TGTGCCAGTAGTACCGGACAGGGTCGAATTATCGGGAACGAGCAGTACTTC.

The V call is TRBV7-2, the J call TRBJ1-4; no definite D call. This CDR3 has 13 amino acids. V lost 5 bases and J lost 7, with 11 bases in between. Germline values: CDR1 SGHTA, CDR2 FQGNSA. CDR3 DNA sequence: TGTGCCAGCAGCATAGACCGGGGTGAAAAACTGTTTTTT. This translates into CASSIDRGEKLFF.

V gene TRBV27 combines with J gene TRBJ2-5; D is unclear. The J call is uncertain, as TRBJ2-7 better fits the DNA end. The CDR3 sequence is 13 residues long. Germline V gene data show CDR1 as MNHEY and CDR2 as SMNVEV (reference sequence). DNA for the CDR3: TGTGCCAGCAGTTACGGTAACAGCTACGAGCAGTACTTC. This translates into CASSYGNSYEQYF.

The chain carries TRBV10-3 and TRBJ2-6; D might be TRBD1 (6 bases). V lost 10 bases and J 4 bases, leaving 20 bases between the germline ends. The germline gives CDR1 ENHRY, CDR2 SYGVKD. This CDR3 is built from 16 residues. The CDR3 is CATPGHPQLGANVLTF. CDR3 sequence (DNA): TGTGCCACCCCGGGACACCCCCAGTTAGGGGCCAACGTCCTGACTTTC.

The chain is built from TRBV27 and TRBJ2-7, with D unresolved. CDR1 is MNHEY, CDR2 SMNVEV, per germline (reference sequence). Trimming left V 6 bases short and J 0 bases short, with 9 bases between. The CDR3 loop spans 13 amino acids. CDR3 DNA sequence: TGTGCCAGCAGCGGTACGGGCTCCTACGAGCAGTACTTC. Translated, it gives CASSGTGSYEQYF.

CDR3 DNA sequence: TGTGCCAGCAGCTCCCATGTGAGAAAAGAGACCCAGTACTTC. Translated: CASSSHVRKETQYF. The chain uses TRBV7-9 and TRBJ2-5, with unresolved D. CDR3 length equals 14 residues. The germline gives CDR1 SEHNR, CDR2 FQNEAQ (reference sequence). Trimming removed 4 bases from V and 3 bases from J, with 12 bases in between.

This clone turned up a few times. This chain connects TRBV5-4 to TRBJ1-2, with 8 bases fitting TRBD1. This CDR3 is built from 13 residues. V trimming: 5 bases; J trimming: 5 bases; junction bases outside the gene matches: 5. The germline V gene encodes CDR1 SGHNT and CDR2 YYREEE (reference sequence). The CDR3 region has the DNA TGTGCCAGCAGTTTTGACAGGGGTTATGGCTACACCTTC. It is translated as CASSFDRGYGYTF.

The chain links TRBV19 to TRBJ2-3, with D possibly TRBD2 on 6 matching bases. This CDR3 is built from 14 residues. V lost 3 bases, J lost 4 bases, and 11 bases lay in between. Germline values: CDR1 LNHDA, CDR2 SQIVND (reference sequence). The CDR3 region is CASSMGGRSDTQYF. CDR3 sequence (DNA): TGTGCCAGTAGTATGGGGGGAAGGTCAGATACGCAGTATTTT.

This clone turned up a few times. The CDR3 spells CASSDYRGVDTGELFF. The DNA for the CDR3 is TGTGCCAGCAGTGACTACAGGGGGGTGGACACCGGGGAGCTGTTTTTT. The gene calls are TRBV6-1 and TRBJ2-2; TRBD1 aligns across 8 bases. This CDR3 has 16 residues. The junction had 6 bases not matched to a gene; V was cut back by 3 bases and J by 3 bases. In germline, CDR1 is MNHNS, CDR2 SASEGT.

This chain connects TRBV19 to TRBJ1-1, with D possibly TRBD1 on 5 matching bases. Per the germline V gene, CDR1 is LNHDA and CDR2 is SQIVND (reference sequence). This CDR3 comprises 13 residues. The germline V and J ends were trimmed by 7 bases and 3 bases, with 12 bases remaining between them. The CDR3 nucleotides are TGTGCCAGTAAGGGGCTTTGGGACACTGAAGCTTTCTTT. Translation: CASKGLWDTEAFF.

The V and J genes are TRBV18 and TRBJ2-7, with D possibly TRBD1 on 5 matching bases. Trimming removed 3 bases from V and 6 bases from J, with 18 bases in between. Germline assignment: CDR1 KGHSH and CDR2 LQKENI. This CDR3 region has 15 residues. The CDR3 region has the DNA TGTGCCAGCTCACCTCCTTGGGGCAGGGAAGGCGAGCAGTACTTC. It codes for CASSPPWGREGEQYF.

The CDR3 nucleotides read TGTGCCAGCAGTATCTCCCAAGAGACCCAGTACTTC. Translating gives CASSISQETQYF. The V call is TRBV2, the J call TRBJ2-5; D remains ambiguous. The V gene lost 5 bases and the J gene lost 1 base, with 5 bases spanning the gap. CDR1 is SNHLY, CDR2 FYNNEI, per germline. CDR3 length: 12 amino acids.